The clone carrying this T cell receptor beta chain showed up just once. The data belong to a study of Graves' ophthalmopathy and Graves' hyperthyroidism. Germline V gene data show CDR1 as DFQATT and CDR2 as SNEGSKA (reference sequence). The CDR3 contains 16 residues. V trimming: 6 bases; J trimming: 5 bases; junction bases outside the gene matches: 12. Amplified material comprised TCR beta CDR3 regions derived from RNA transcripts. Second-round multiplex PCR came after a first-round RT-PCR that employed HTBI primers. TCRdb ran MiXCR on the multiplex PCR reads and lists one entry per CDR3 protein. In the table there are hundreds of thousands of distinct CDR3 sequences, under 25% of which are singletons.

The rearrangement uses TRBV20-1 and TRBJ2-2; TRBD2 agrees at 10 bases. Sequenced sample: peripheral blood. This receptor was obtained from a woman in her late teens or twenties with stable Graves' hyperthyroidism. This CDR3 is CSAPSPSGRSTGELFF. DNA of the CDR3: TGCAGTGCCCCTTCGCCTAGCGGGAGAAGTACCGGGGAGCTGTTTTTT.